This T cell receptor (beta chain) was documented in a study of OX40 agonist ivuxolimab in advanced cancers. At the level of the study: Every patient in dose escalation had hepatocellular carcinoma, melanoma, renal cell or head and neck cancer.

This table comes from immunoSEQ multiplex PCR, and its TCRdb copy is limited to in-frame clones, with some not included. The sample consists of fewer than 100,000 clones, around 83% of them appearing once. Study-level findings and limits: Among the lowest peripheral clonal expansion occurred in 0.1-3.0 mg/kg partial responders. Normalized T-cell clonal expansion was also low in a subset of nonresponders. The specificity for antigen of the expanded peripheral T cells was not determined.

Of note for this clone: Its matching antigen is unknown.

Sequences were derived from CD4+ or CD8+ T cells sorted from blood, sampled in a trial of the OX40 agonist ivuxolimab. The sequence was obtained from an adult with an advanced solid tumor such as melanoma, head and neck, liver or kidney cancer.

CDR3 bases: TGTGCCAGCAGCTTAGATAGGGGTGGGCAGCCCCAGCATTTT. It is translated as CASSLDRGGQPQHF. The chain recombines TRBV11-2 with TRBJ1-5; D may be TRBD1 (5 bases). Germline loops: CDR1 SGHAT, CDR2 FQNNGV. Trimming took off 0 bases at V and 7 bases at J, with 10 bases between the two ends. There are 14 residues in the CDR3.